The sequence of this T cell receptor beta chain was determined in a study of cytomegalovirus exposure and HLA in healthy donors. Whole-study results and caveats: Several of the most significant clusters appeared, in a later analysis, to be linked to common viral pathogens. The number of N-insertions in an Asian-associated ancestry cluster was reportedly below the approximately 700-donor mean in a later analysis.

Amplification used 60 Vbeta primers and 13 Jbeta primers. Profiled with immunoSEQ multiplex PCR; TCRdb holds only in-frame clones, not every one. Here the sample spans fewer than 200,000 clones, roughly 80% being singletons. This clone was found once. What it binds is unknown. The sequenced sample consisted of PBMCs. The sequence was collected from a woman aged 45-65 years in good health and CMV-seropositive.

This CDR3 reads CASSQSSASEQYF. The DNA for the CDR3 is TGCGCCAGCAGCCAAAGCTCCGCGAGCGAGCAGTACTTC. The rearrangement uses TRBV4-3 and TRBJ2-7; D remains unclear. Germline CDR1 reads LGHNA; CDR2 reads YSLEER. This CDR3 comprises 13 residues. With 2 bases removed from V and 6 bases from J, the gap between germline ends came to 11 bases.